This T cell receptor beta chain was sequenced for a study of read filtering for tumor transcriptome and immune sequencing. Study-level information: DNase treatment preceded whole-transcriptome library preparation. IR-seq gave about 3.5 to 10.27 million TCR reads per sample; RNA-seq gave about 80 to 1,400.

Molecular barcoded adaptors covering alpha/delta and beta/gamma chains were used on 400 to 450 ng RNA. MiXCR was run by TCRdb on the reads, yielding one entry per CDR3 protein. The table records 60,000 or so distinct CDR3 sequences, roughly a fifth of them present only once. Bone marrow was sampled from every patient at the time of active disease. The sequencing sample was made of a population of CD138-negative cells sorted from bone marrow. The sequence was obtained from a donor older than 35 with multiple myeloma.

CDR3 nucleotide sequence: TGTGCCAGCAGTTTACGGGGCACAGATACGCAGTATTTT. This codes for CASSLRGTDTQYF. The V call is TRBV12-3 or TRBV12-4, the J call TRBJ2-3; the D is unclear. The CDR3 loop spans 13 amino acids. Trimming took off 2 bases at V and 1 base at J, with 4 bases between the two ends.